The 2 T cell receptor beta chains reported below all come from one sample, sequenced in a study of T cells in Graves' hyperthyroidism and ophthalmopathy. RNA transcripts provided the source from which TCR beta CDR3 regions were amplified. TCR CDR3 regions were first amplified by RT-PCR with HTBI primers. One entry per CDR3 protein results from TCRdb running MiXCR on the multiplex PCR reads. The sample comprises some 370,000 distinct CDR3 sequences, more than 13% of which are singletons, and 28% rests with the top ten. Input material: blood. These receptors originate from a man over 45 with Graves' ophthalmopathy.

This clonotype has at least ten counts. The gene calls are TRBV5-1 and TRBJ2-3; 11 bases are a match to TRBD2. The CDR3 runs 15 residues. The ends lost 0 bases at V and 3 bases at J; junction bases unmatched: 0. Per germline, CDR1 SGHRS and CDR2 YFSETQ. The CDR3 loop is CASSLASGRTDTQYF. As DNA, the CDR3 is TGCGCCAGCAGCTTGGCTAGCGGGAGGACAGATACGCAGTATTTT.

This clonotype was observed a single time. One base away lies a much larger clone, so this may be a sequencing read error. The CDR3, as DNA: TGCAGCGCCGACTCCTACAATGAGCAGTACTTC. Its protein is CSADSYNEQYF. The chain employs TRBV29-1 and TRBJ2-1; D gene uncertain. With the DNA end fitting TRBJ2-7 better, the J assignment may be wrong. This CDR3 region has 11 residues. Germline V gene sequence: CDR1 SQVTM, CDR2 ANQGSEA.